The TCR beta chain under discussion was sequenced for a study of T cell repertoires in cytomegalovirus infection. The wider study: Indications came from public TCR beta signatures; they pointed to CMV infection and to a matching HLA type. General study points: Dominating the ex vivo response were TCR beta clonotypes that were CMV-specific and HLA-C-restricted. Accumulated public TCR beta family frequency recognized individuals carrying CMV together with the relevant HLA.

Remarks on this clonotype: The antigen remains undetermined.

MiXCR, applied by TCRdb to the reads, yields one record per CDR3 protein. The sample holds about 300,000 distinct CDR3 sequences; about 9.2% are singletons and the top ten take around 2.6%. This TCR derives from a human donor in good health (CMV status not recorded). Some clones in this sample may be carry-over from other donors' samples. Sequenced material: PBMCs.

Here the CDR3 reads CASSISPGSTDTQYF. In DNA form, the CDR3 reads TGTGCCAGTAGTATTTCCCCGGGGAGCACAGATACGCAGTATTTT. The gene calls are TRBV19 and TRBJ2-3; weak D call: TRBD2 (5 bases). Trimming left V 3 bases short and J 0 bases short, with 10 bases between. CDR3 length equals 15 residues. Germline CDR1 is LNHDA and CDR2 is SQIVND (reference sequence).